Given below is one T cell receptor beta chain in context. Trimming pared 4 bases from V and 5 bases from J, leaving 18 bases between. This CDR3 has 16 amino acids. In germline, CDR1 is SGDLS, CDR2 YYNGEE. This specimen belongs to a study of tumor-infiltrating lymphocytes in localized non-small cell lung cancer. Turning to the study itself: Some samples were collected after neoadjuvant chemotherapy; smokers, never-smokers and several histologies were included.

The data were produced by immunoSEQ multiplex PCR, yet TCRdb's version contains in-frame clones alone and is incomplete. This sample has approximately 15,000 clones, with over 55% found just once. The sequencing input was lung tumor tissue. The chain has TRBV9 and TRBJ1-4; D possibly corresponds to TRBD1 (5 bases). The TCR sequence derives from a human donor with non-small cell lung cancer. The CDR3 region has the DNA TGTGCCAGCAGCCTAACCCCCGGGACGCCAAATGAAAAACTGTTTTTT. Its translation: CASSLTPGTPNEKLFF.